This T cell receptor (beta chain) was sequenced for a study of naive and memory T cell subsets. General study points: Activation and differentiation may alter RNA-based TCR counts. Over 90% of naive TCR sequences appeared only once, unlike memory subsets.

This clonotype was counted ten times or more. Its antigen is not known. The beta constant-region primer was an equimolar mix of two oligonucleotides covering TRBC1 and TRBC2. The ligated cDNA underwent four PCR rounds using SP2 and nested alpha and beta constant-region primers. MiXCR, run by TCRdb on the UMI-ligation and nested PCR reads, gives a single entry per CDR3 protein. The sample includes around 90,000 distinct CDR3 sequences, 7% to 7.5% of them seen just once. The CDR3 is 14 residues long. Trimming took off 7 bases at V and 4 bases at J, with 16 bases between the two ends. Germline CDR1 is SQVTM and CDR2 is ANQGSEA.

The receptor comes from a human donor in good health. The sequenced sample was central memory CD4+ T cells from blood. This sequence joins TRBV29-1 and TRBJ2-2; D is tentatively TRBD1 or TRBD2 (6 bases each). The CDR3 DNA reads TGCAGCGCCGGAGGGGGACATGCCACCGGGGAGCTGTTTTTT. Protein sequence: CSAGGGHATGELFF.